The source of this T cell receptor (beta chain) is a study of blood T cells in healthy people across ages. In its sample, this clonotype was seen a few times. Its antigen is unidentified. The CDR3 contains 16 residues. Germline V CDR1 and CDR2: LNHNV, YYDKDF (reference sequence). V lost 4 bases to trimming and J lost 3 bases, with 16 bases between them. Sample-barcoded 5' priming and a J-beta primer mix drove a second PCR of roughly 7 to 11 cycles. Each cDNA molecule, via a template-switch adaptor with 12 random nucleotides, was tagged. TCRdb re-called the 5' RACE reads with MiXCR, one entry per CDR3 protein. The sample lists 1.5 million to 2 million distinct CDR3 sequences, roughly 30% occurring once. Notes on the study in general: Older individuals had lower TCR beta diversity per million T cells (the decline was roughly linear).

The gene calls are TRBV15 and TRBJ2-4; TRBD1 or TRBD2 may be the D gene (6 bases each). This sequence originates from a woman between 25 and 40 years old in good health. The specimen sequenced was blood. CDR3 nucleotides: TGTGCCACCAGCATTAGGGGGGAAGGGGTCAAAAACATTCAGTACTTC. Translation gives CATSIRGEGVKNIQYF. Based on the CDR3 plus reference TRBV15 and TRBJ2-4, the full variable domain is DAMVIQNPRYQVTQFGKPVTLSCSQTLNHNVMYWYQQKSSQAPKLLFHYYDKDFNNEADTPDNFQSRRPNTSFCFLDIRSPGLGDTAMYLCATSIRGEGVKNIQYFGAGTRLSVL.